A single sample is the source of the 20 T cell receptor beta chains below, sequenced in a study of T cell responses to AZD1222 COVID-19 vaccine. Profiled with immunoSEQ multiplex PCR; TCRdb holds only in-frame clones, not every one. The repertoire holds more than 100,000 clones, with 70% to 90% as singletons. Here the sequenced sample was peripheral blood, taken on day 0 of AZD1222 vaccination. The receptors were gathered from an adult in good health.

This chain uses TRBV2 with TRBJ2-7; D is possibly TRBD1 (5 bases). The V and J ends lost 7 bases and 5 bases respectively, with 18 bases between them. The CDR3 totals 14 residues. Per germline, CDR1 SNHLY and CDR2 FYNNEI. The CDR3 spells CASTNGALRDEQYF. The CDR3 DNA is TGTGCCAGCACCAATGGGGCCCTTCGGGACGAGCAGTACTTC.

V and J are TRBV10-3 and TRBJ1-2; D remains ambiguous. The germline CDR1 and CDR2 sequences are ENHRY and SYGVKD. Trimming left V 3 bases short and J 0 bases short, with 11 bases between. This CDR3 contains 15 residues. DNA for the CDR3: TGTGCCATCAGTGAAGGAGCCCTAGCTAACTATGGCTACACCTTC. It translates to CAISEGALANYGYTF.

The chain recombines TRBV6-5 with TRBJ2-1; D unclear. Between the trimmed V and J ends, which lost 3 bases and 1 base, there was a span of 13 bases. CDR1 is MNHEY, CDR2 SVGAGI, per germline. This CDR3 spans 16 amino acids. Here the CDR3 DNA reads TGTGCCAGCAGTTATTCCCTCGGAGCTTCCTACAATGAGCAGTTCTTC. Encoded protein: CASSYSLGASYNEQFF.

The chain carries TRBV5-5 and TRBJ1-6; tentatively, D is TRBD1 (5 bases). There are 17 residues in the CDR3. The V gene lost 2 bases and the J gene lost 7 bases, with 19 bases spanning the gap. Germline assignment: CDR1 SGHKS and CDR2 YYEKEE (reference sequence). CDR3 in DNA: TGTGCCAGCAGCTTATTCACAGGCACGGCGAGGAATTCACCCCTCCACTTT. It encodes CASSLFTGTARNSPLHF.

This clone was picked up a small number of times. The J gene is TRBJ2-7, the V gene TRBV27; TRBD2 aligns across 9 bases. The V and J ends lost 3 bases and 5 bases, in that order; junction bases with no gene match: 5. CDR1 is MNHEY and CDR2 is SMNVEV in the germline V gene (reference sequence). The CDR3 runs to 14 residues. In nucleotides, the CDR3 is TGTGCCAGCAGTTTTAGCGGGGGAGTCAACGAGCAGTACTTC. Amino acid sequence: CASSFSGGVNEQYF.

This rearrangement joins TRBV4-1 to TRBJ1-5; no firm D call. CDR1 is MGHRA and CDR2 is YSYEKL in the germline V gene. Trimming took 0 bases from V and 6 from J, leaving 21 bases between them. The CDR3 runs to 18 residues. CDR3 amino acids: CASSQDGSGRGHGQPQHF. As DNA, the CDR3 is TGCGCCAGCAGCCAAGATGGGTCAGGCAGAGGGCATGGTCAGCCCCAGCATTTT.

The chain recombines TRBV5-1 with TRBJ1-4, with 8 bases aligning to TRBD1. This CDR3 has 14 amino acids. The trim removed 5 bases at V and 3 bases at J, leaving 3 bases unmatched. The germline CDR1 and CDR2 sequences are SGHRS and YFSETQ. CDR3 residues: CASRGTGANEKLFF. In DNA, the CDR3 is TGCGCCAGCAGGGGGACAGGAGCTAATGAAAAACTGTTTTTT. The full variable domain, with the rest looked up from reference TRBV5-1 and TRBJ1-4, is KAGVTQTPRYLIKTRGQQVTLSCSPISGHRSVSWYQQTPGQGLQFLFEYFSETQRNKGNFPGRFSGRQFSNSRSEMNVSTLELGDSALYLCASRGTGANEKLFFGSGTQLSVL.

This chain connects TRBV5-1 to TRBJ2-1; no firm D call. The CDR3 has 13 residues. CDR1 is SGHRS, CDR2 YFSETQ, per germline. Trimming removed 1 base at V and 6 bases at J, with 8 bases between. CDR3 protein: CASSLSDLNEQFF. As DNA, the CDR3 is TGCGCCAGCAGCTTGTCGGACCTCAATGAGCAGTTCTTC.

The gene calls are TRBV7-9 and TRBJ2-1; D possibly corresponds to TRBD2 (5 bases). CDR3 length: 14 residues. The germline gives CDR1 SEHNR, CDR2 FQNEAQ (reference sequence). Deletions cut 5 bases from V and 7 bases from J, with 15 bases between. CDR3 in DNA: TGTGCCAGCAGCCCAGAGGGCCGAGGGAATGAGCAGTTCTTC. It yields the protein CASSPEGRGNEQFF.

The chain has TRBV5-1 and TRBJ2-2, with D possibly being TRBD2 (5 bases). Trimming removed 0 bases at V and 1 base at J, with 7 bases between. Germline V gene lookup returns CDR1 SGHRS and CDR2 YFSETQ. CDR3 length equals 15 residues. The DNA of the CDR3 is TGCGCCAGCAGCTTGGTCGCGGGGAACACCGGGGAGCTGTTTTTT. It yields the protein CASSLVAGNTGELFF. The full variable domain, rest sourced from reference TRBV5-1 and TRBJ2-2, is KAGVTQTPRYLIKTRGQQVTLSCSPISGHRSVSWYQQTPGQGLQFLFEYFSETQRNKGNFPGRFSGRQFSNSRSEMNVSTLELGDSALYLCASSLVAGNTGELFFGEGSRLTVL.

This clone was seen just once. The rearrangement links TRBV7-3 to TRBJ2-1, with TRBD2 as a possible D gene (6 bases). The CDR3 has 15 residues. V was trimmed by 3 bases and J by 4 bases, leaving 13 bases between them. Germline-derived CDR1 and CDR2 are SGHTA and FQGTGA. CDR3 in DNA: TGTGCCAGCAGCTTGGGGCCCGCGGGGTACAATGAGCAGTTCTTC. This codes for CASSLGPAGYNEQFF.

The chain joins TRBV19 to TRBJ1-1; D is possibly TRBD1 (5 bases). Trimming pared 1 base from V and 7 bases from J, leaving 13 bases between. This CDR3 contains 14 residues. Germline assignment: CDR1 LNHDA and CDR2 SQIVND (reference sequence). The CDR3 nucleotides read TGTGCCAGTAGTATAGTCCTTTCCGGGGGTGAAGCTTTCTTT. Protein sequence: CASSIVLSGGEAFF.

Only a few counts were recorded for this clone. The chain employs TRBV2 and TRBJ1-1; D is undetermined. Trimming removed 2 bases at V and 0 bases at J, with 4 bases between. The length of the CDR3 is 13 residues. CDR1 is SNHLY, CDR2 FYNNEI, per germline. CDR3 nucleotide sequence: TGTGCCAGCAGTGAAATGGTGAACACTGAAGCTTTCTTT. Residues: CASSEMVNTEAFF. Full variable domain (missing parts from reference TRBV2 and TRBJ1-1): EPEVTQTPSHQVTQMGQEVILRCVPISNHLYFYWYRQILGQKVEFLVSFYNNEISEKSEIFDDQFSVERPDGSNFTLKIRSTKLEDSAMYFCASSEMVNTEAFFGQGTRLTVV.

The chain employs TRBV19 and TRBJ1-1; TRBD1 might be the D (6 bases). With 3 bases removed from V and 11 bases from J, the gap between germline ends came to 16 bases. The V gene's germline CDR1 is LNHDA and CDR2 SQIVND (reference sequence). The CDR3 consists of 13 residues. Written as DNA, the CDR3 is TGTGCCAGTAGTATGGGCGCTCGGCAGGGGGCTTTCTTT. It encodes CASSMGARQGAFF.

The rearrangement links TRBV2 to TRBJ2-1; D remains ambiguous. Germline V gene sequence: CDR1 SNHLY, CDR2 FYNNEI. The CDR3 has 11 residues. The ends were cut back, 6 bases at V and 4 bases at J, with 4 bases in the middle. The CDR3 bases are TGTGCCAGCAGGAATTACAATGAGCAGTTCTTC. Translated: CASRNYNEQFF.

The chain recombines TRBV19 with TRBJ2-1, with D perhaps matching TRBD1 (5 bases). The CDR3 runs 15 residues. V dropped 7 bases and J dropped 3 bases, with 16 bases sitting between them. Per the germline V gene, CDR1 is LNHDA and CDR2 is SQIVND (reference sequence). CDR3 residues: CASTPPGYDYNEQFF. In nucleotides, the CDR3 is TGTGCCAGTACCCCCCCAGGGTATGACTACAATGAGCAGTTCTTC.

In this sample, this clone turned up once. The chain joins TRBV10-3 to TRBJ1-2, with 9 positions matching TRBD1. The length of the CDR3 is 13 residues. CDR1 is ENHRY, CDR2 SYGVKD, per germline. The ends lost 6 bases at V and 6 bases at J; junction bases unmatched: 5. CDR3 region: CAISRQGDNGYTF. CDR3 nucleotide sequence: TGTGCCATCAGCCGACAGGGGGATAATGGCTACACCTTC.

CDR3 sequence reads: CASSSQGIITEAFF. Here the CDR3 DNA reads TGTGCCAGCAGTAGTCAGGGGATCATCACTGAAGCTTTCTTT. The V gene is TRBV7-9, the J gene TRBJ1-1; D perhaps matches TRBD1 (6 bases). The CDR3 consists of 14 residues. V lost 6 bases, J lost 4 bases, and 15 bases lay in between. From germline, CDR1 is SEHNR and CDR2 FQNEAQ (reference sequence).

The chain is built from TRBV7-9 and TRBJ2-1, with 9 positions matching TRBD1. Germline V gives CDR1 SEHNR, CDR2 FQNEAQ (reference sequence). The CDR3 loop spans 15 amino acids. With V trimmed by 2 bases and J by 4 bases, 3 bases remained unmatched. Here the CDR3 reads CASSLPGQGYNEQFF. The CDR3 DNA reads TGTGCCAGCAGCTTACCGGGACAGGGTTACAATGAGCAGTTCTTC.

The V call is TRBV5-6, the J call TRBJ2-1, with TRBD2 matching 7 bases. The germline gives CDR1 SGHDT, CDR2 YYEEEE. After removal of 4 bases from V and 5 bases from J, the junction contained 6 bases not matched to a gene. This CDR3 is 14 amino acids long. This CDR3 is CASSGTMRNNEQFF. In DNA, the CDR3 is TGTGCCAGCAGCGGGACTATGAGGAACAATGAGCAGTTCTTC.